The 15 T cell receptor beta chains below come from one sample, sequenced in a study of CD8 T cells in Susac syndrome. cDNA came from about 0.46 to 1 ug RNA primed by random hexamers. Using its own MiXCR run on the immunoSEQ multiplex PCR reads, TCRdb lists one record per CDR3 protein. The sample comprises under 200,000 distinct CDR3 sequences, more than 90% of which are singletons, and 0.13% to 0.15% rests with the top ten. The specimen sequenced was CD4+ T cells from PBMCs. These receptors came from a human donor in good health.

The CDR3, as DNA: TGTGCCAGCAGTTTACAGGGGGGAGCTGCGGTCGAGCAGTACTTC. Residues: CASSLQGGAAVEQYF. The J gene is TRBJ2-7, the V gene TRBV27, with a possible D match to TRBD1 (7 bases). The CDR3 runs to 15 residues. Germline V gene lookup returns CDR1 MNHEY and CDR2 SMNVEV (reference sequence). Trimming removed 2 bases at V and 6 bases at J, with 17 bases between.

The CDR3 DNA reads as TGCAGCGCGAAAGGGTCAGGCCCCTATGCCTATGGCTACACCTTC. Protein product: CSAKGSGPYAYGYTF. The rearrangement joins TRBV29-1 to TRBJ1-2; D is uncertain. The CDR3 consists of 15 residues. Germline V gene data show CDR1 as SQVTM and CDR2 as ANQGSEA. V lost 7 bases and J lost 4, with 22 bases in between.

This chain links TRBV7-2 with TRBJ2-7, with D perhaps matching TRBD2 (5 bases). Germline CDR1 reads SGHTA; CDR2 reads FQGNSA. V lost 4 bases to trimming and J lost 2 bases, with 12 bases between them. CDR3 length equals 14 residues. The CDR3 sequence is CASSWTPGAYEQYF. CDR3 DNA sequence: TGTGCCAGCAGCTGGACTCCCGGGGCCTACGAGCAGTACTTC.

The CDR3 loop reads CSASRTSGRVSYEQYF. CDR3 nucleotides: TGCAGTGCTTCCAGGACTAGCGGCCGCGTCTCCTACGAGCAGTACTTC. The V call is TRBV20-1, the J call TRBJ2-7; 10 nucleotides align to TRBD2. In germline, CDR1 is DFQATT, CDR2 SNEGSKA (reference sequence). There are 16 residues in the CDR3. V lost 5 bases, J lost 0 bases, and 10 bases stayed unmatched.

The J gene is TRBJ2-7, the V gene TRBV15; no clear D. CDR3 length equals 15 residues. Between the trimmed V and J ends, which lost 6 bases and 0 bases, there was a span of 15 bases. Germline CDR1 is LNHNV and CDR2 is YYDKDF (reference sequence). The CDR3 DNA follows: TGTGCCACCAGTGATCCGGACCCCGGCTCCTACGAGCAGTACTTC. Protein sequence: CATSDPDPGSYEQYF.

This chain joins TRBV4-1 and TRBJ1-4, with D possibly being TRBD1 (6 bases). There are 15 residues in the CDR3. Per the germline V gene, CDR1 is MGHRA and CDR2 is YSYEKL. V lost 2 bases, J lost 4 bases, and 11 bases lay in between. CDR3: CASSQPGAGNEKLFF. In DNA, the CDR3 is TGCGCCAGCAGCCAACCAGGGGCCGGTAATGAAAAACTGTTTTTT.

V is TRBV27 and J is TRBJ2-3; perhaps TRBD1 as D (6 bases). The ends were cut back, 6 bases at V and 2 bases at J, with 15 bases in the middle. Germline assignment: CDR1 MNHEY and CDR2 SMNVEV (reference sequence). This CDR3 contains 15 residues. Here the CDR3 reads CASSLLGAYTDTQYF. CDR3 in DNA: TGTGCCAGCAGCCTGCTGGGGGCCTACACAGATACGCAGTATTTT.

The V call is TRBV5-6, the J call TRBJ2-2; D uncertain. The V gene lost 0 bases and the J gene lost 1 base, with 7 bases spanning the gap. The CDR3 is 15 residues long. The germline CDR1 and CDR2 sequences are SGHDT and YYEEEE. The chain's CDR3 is CASSLVALNTGELFF. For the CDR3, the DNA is TGTGCCAGCAGCTTGGTTGCCCTGAACACCGGGGAGCTGTTTTTT.

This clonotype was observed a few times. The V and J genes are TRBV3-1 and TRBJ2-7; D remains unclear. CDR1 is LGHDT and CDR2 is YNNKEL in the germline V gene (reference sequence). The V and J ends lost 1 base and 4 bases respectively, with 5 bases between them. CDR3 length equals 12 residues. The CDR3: CASSQVGYEQYF. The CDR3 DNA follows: TGTGCCAGCAGCCAAGTCGGGTACGAGCAGTACTTC.

The CDR3 nucleotides are TGCAGCTCCGGGACAGGGGGCCCCACCGGGGAGCTGTTTTTT. This gives the protein CSSGTGGPTGELFF. The gene calls are TRBV29-1 and TRBJ2-2; TRBD1 matches 12 bases. The CDR3 extends over 14 amino acids. Germline assignment: CDR1 SQVTM and CDR2 ANQGSEA. V was clipped by 8 bases and J by 4 bases; unmatched bases: 5.

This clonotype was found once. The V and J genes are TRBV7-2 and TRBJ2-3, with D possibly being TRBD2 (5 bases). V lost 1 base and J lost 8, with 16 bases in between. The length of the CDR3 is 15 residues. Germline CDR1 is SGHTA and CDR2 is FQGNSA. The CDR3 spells CASSLGSGYAGTQYF. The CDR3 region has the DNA TGTGCCAGCAGCTTAGGTAGTGGGTATGCGGGTACGCAGTATTTT.

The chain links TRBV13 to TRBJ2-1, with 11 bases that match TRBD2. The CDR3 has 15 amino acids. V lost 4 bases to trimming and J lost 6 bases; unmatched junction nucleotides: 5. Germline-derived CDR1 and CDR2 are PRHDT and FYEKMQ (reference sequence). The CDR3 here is CASSSSGGPLNEQFF. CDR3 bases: TGTGCCAGCAGCTCTAGCGGGGGGCCCCTCAATGAGCAGTTCTTC.

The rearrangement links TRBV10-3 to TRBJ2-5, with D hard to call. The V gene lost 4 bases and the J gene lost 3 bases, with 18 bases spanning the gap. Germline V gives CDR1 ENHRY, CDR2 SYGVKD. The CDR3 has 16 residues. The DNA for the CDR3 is TGTGCCATCAGTGTTGGAAAGCAGAGTGAAAAAGAGACCCAGTACTTC. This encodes CAISVGKQSEKETQYF.

Here the CDR3 reads CASSSTGDYEQYF. Written as DNA, the CDR3 is TGCGCCAGCAGCTCGACAGGGGACTACGAGCAGTACTTC. The chain carries TRBV5-1 and TRBJ2-7; 8 nucleotides agree with TRBD1. Germline CDR1 and CDR2: SGHRS and YFSETQ. The V gene end was trimmed by 3 bases and the J gene end by 3 bases; junction bases not matched to a gene: 2. This CDR3 has 13 residues.

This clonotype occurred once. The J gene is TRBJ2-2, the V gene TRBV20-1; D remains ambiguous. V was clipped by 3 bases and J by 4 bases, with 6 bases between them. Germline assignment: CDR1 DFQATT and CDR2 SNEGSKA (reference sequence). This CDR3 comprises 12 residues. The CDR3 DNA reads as TGCAGTGCTAGTCAAAGCACCGGGGAGCTGTTTTTT. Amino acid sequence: CSASQSTGELFF.